The clone carrying this TCR beta chain was counted only a few times. Its antigen is currently unknown. The data were taken from a study of long-term antiretroviral therapy in people with HIV. Study observations and caveats: After ART, diversity increased yet remained lower than transplant donor controls. Dominating the repertoire at all time points were the clones that expanded before ART.

V was trimmed by 5 bases and J by 4 bases, leaving 9 bases between them. Per germline, CDR1 SGHAT and CDR2 FQNNGV. The CDR3 is made up of 13 amino acids. Post-ART PBMC samples numbered at least two per donor, and pre-ART ones at least one. Until DNA extraction, the samples held between about 0.85-11 million cryopreserved PBMC. Researchers ran immunoSEQ v3.0 at survey level. TCRdb's copy holds only in-frame clones and misses some; the assay was immunoSEQ multiplex PCR. The sample yields about 35,000 clones, roughly 74% seen once. This chain joins TRBV11-2 and TRBJ1-3; D is ambiguous. The starting material was unsorted PBMCs, obtained 3 years after starting antiretroviral therapy. The sequence was collected from a man aged 50 or older with HIV. CDR3 coding DNA: TGTGCCAGCAGCCCCGCGTACGGAAACACCATATATTTT. It is translated as CASSPAYGNTIYF.